Below, 17 T cell receptor beta chains from the same sample are listed, as sequenced in a study of CD8 T cells in ankylosing spondylitis. From the 5' RACE reads, TCRdb called clonotypes with MiXCR, one entry per CDR3 protein. This sample yields some 250,000 distinct CDR3 sequences, of which more than 20% are seen a single time; around 0.64% belongs to the top ten. The sequenced sample consisted of blood, either unsorted or a sorted T cell fraction (not recorded which). These receptors were obtained from a male donor with ankylosing spondylitis or in good health (not recorded which).

This clonotype was seen a few times. This sequence joins TRBV10-3 and TRBJ2-5; D possibly corresponds to TRBD2 (5 bases). The CDR3 consists of 12 residues. The V gene lost 8 bases and the J gene lost 3 bases, with 10 bases spanning the gap. Germline CDR1 reads ENHRY; CDR2 reads SYGVKD. The CDR3 DNA follows: TGTGCCATCGGACTGGAAGAAGAGACCCAGTACTTC. Protein sequence: CAIGLEEETQYF.

The sample holds a few counts of this clonotype. This chain connects TRBV12-3 or TRBV12-4 to TRBJ1-1; D unresolved. CDR3 length: 16 amino acids. Trimming shortened V by 0 bases and J by 1 base, and 12 bases separated the two germline ends. CDR3 loop: CASSLATATTNTEAFF. DNA of the CDR3: TGTGCCAGCAGTTTAGCCACAGCTACCACGAACACTGAAGCTTTCTTT.

The genes are TRBV10-3 and TRBJ2-3; no clear D. The CDR3 runs 14 residues. The V gene lost 4 bases and the J gene lost 0 bases, with 8 bases spanning the gap. The V gene's germline CDR1 is ENHRY and CDR2 SYGVKD. The CDR3 is CAISAVDSTDTQYF. CDR3 nucleotides: TGTGCCATCAGTGCAGTTGACAGCACAGATACGCAGTATTTT.

The sample holds many counts of this clonotype. The chain is built from TRBV20-1 and TRBJ2-3; a weak D match, TRBD2 (7 bases). V lost 6 bases and J 2 bases, leaving 18 bases between the germline ends. Germline CDR1 is DFQATT and CDR2 is SNEGSKA (reference sequence). The CDR3 loop spans 15 amino acids. The DNA for the CDR3 is TGCAGTGCCAGCATGGAGGCGGGGGCCACAGATACGCAGTATTTT. Its translation is CSASMEAGATDTQYF.

This clonotype was counted many times. The CDR3 region is CSVGGSLSYNEQFF. The DNA of the CDR3 is TGCAGTGTTGGAGGGTCCCTCTCCTACAATGAGCAGTTCTTC. This sequence joins TRBV20-1 and TRBJ2-1; D may be TRBD2 (6 bases). The germline V gene has CDR1 DFQATT and CDR2 SNEGSKA (reference sequence). The CDR3 has 14 residues. V dropped 7 bases and J dropped 0 bases, with 13 bases sitting between them.

This clonotype has at least ten counts. The CDR3 is CASRDSNYGYTF. CDR3 DNA sequence: TGTGCCAGTAGGGACAGTAACTATGGCTACACCTTC. The rearrangement joins TRBV6-6 to TRBJ1-2; TRBD1 agrees at 7 bases. CDR1 is MNHNY and CDR2 is SVGAGI in the germline V gene (reference sequence). J was trimmed by 1 base and V by 9 bases; bases with no gene match: 2. The CDR3 contains 12 residues.

The rearrangement uses TRBV7-2 and TRBJ2-5, with TRBD1 as a possible D gene (5 bases). The germline CDR1 and CDR2 sequences are SGHTA and FQGNSA. The V end was cut by 4 bases, the J end by 2 bases, with 8 bases between. This CDR3 contains 13 residues. The DNA of the CDR3 is TGTGCCAGCAGCTGGTACAGGCAAGAGACCCAGTACTTC. Translated: CASSWYRQETQYF.

This clonotype was counted many times. The chain has TRBV29-1 and TRBJ2-1; D gene uncertain. The V gene lost 6 bases and the J gene lost 9 bases, with 15 bases spanning the gap. The germline V gene has CDR1 SQVTM and CDR2 ANQGSEA. The CDR3 has 12 residues. The CDR3, as DNA: TGCAGCGTAAACACCCCGGGTGGTGAGCAGTTCTTC. Translated, it gives CSVNTPGGEQFF.

This clonotype was picked up a small number of times. This chain connects TRBV20-1 to TRBJ2-7; 14 bases map to TRBD2. J was trimmed by 4 bases and V by 4 bases; bases with no gene match: 3. Germline V lookup: CDR1 DFQATT, CDR2 SNEGSKA (reference sequence). This CDR3 spans 14 amino acids. CDR3 in amino acids: CSAIGTSGGYEQYF. The DNA of the CDR3 is TGCAGTGCTATCGGGACTAGCGGGGGTTACGAGCAGTACTTC.

This clonotype was picked up many times. The CDR3 region has the DNA TGTGCCAGCAGCCAACTCAGATATGGCTACACCTTC. Amino acid sequence: CASSQLRYGYTF. The rearrangement uses TRBV3-1 and TRBJ1-2; D ambiguous. V was clipped by 2 bases and J by 5 bases, with 6 bases between them. Germline CDR1 and CDR2: LGHDT and YNNKEL (reference sequence). This CDR3 is built from 12 residues.

This clonotype was seen more than once but under ten times. V is TRBV4-2 and J is TRBJ2-2; weak D call: TRBD2 (5 bases). CDR1 is LGHNA and CDR2 is YNFKEQ in the germline V gene. V was trimmed by 4 bases and J by 4 bases, leaving 16 bases between them. This CDR3 is 16 amino acids long. This CDR3 reads CASSRPRGFATGELFF. In DNA, the CDR3 is TGTGCCAGCAGCCGCCCTCGAGGGTTCGCCACCGGGGAGCTGTTTTTT.

This clonotype was seen ten or more times. The genes are TRBV4-1 and TRBJ1-2; TRBD1 is a possible D gene (6 bases). This CDR3 is built from 15 residues. V gave up 4 bases and J gave up 1 base, with 13 bases separating them. Germline V gene data show CDR1 as MGHRA and CDR2 as YSYEKL. The CDR3 DNA reads TGCGCCAGCAGCCCCGGGGGGGCGTTTAACTATGGCTACACCTTC. It translates to CASSPGGAFNYGYTF.

This clonotype was counted a few times. The chain joins TRBV12-3 or TRBV12-4 to TRBJ2-7; D perhaps matches TRBD2 (5 bases). This CDR3 spans 14 amino acids. Trimming removed 6 bases from V and 5 bases from J, with 17 bases in between. The CDR3 spells CASRSLAGGHEQYF. The CDR3 DNA reads as TGTGCCAGCAGATCCCTCGCAGGCGGGCACGAGCAGTACTTC.

As regards this clonotype: The junction shows a germline mismatch at one end, possibly a read error. The J gene is TRBJ1-4, the V gene TRBV20-1; possibly TRBD1 for D (5 bases). The CDR3 runs to 10 residues. Germline V CDR1 and CDR2: DFQATT, SNEGSKA (reference sequence). The CDR3 spells CSASKGLPLF. For the CDR3, the DNA is TGCAGTGCTAGTAAGGGACTCCCCCTTTTT.

This clonotype came up many times. V is TRBV29-1 and J is TRBJ2-7; no clear D. There are 11 residues in the CDR3. Trimming cost V 4 bases and J 3 bases, with 7 bases left between them. The germline V gene has CDR1 SQVTM and CDR2 ANQGSEA. CDR3 amino acids: CSVVQSYEQYF. CDR3 in DNA: TGCAGCGTTGTGCAGAGCTACGAGCAGTACTTC.

This clonotype has at least ten counts. V gene TRBV11-2 combines with J gene TRBJ2-7, with TRBD1 matching 11 bases. Germline V gene lookup returns CDR1 SGHAT and CDR2 FQNNGV. The V segment lost 1 base and the J segment 3 bases; nucleotides outside the gene matches: 2. The CDR3 consists of 15 residues. The CDR3 region has the DNA TGTGCCAGCAGCTTAGTGGGACAGGGGGTCTACGAGCAGTACTTC. Its protein product is CASSLVGQGVYEQYF.

This clonotype has a count of ten or more. The rearrangement joins TRBV20-1 to TRBJ2-5; 10 bases match TRBD1. Germline CDR1 DFQATT, CDR2 SNEGSKA (reference sequence). The CDR3 spans 13 residues. Trimming took 1 base from V and 4 from J; bases not matched to a gene: 0. The CDR3 DNA follows: TGCAGTGCTAGAGGGGACAGGGGAGAGACCCAGTACTTC. Amino acids: CSARGDRGETQYF.